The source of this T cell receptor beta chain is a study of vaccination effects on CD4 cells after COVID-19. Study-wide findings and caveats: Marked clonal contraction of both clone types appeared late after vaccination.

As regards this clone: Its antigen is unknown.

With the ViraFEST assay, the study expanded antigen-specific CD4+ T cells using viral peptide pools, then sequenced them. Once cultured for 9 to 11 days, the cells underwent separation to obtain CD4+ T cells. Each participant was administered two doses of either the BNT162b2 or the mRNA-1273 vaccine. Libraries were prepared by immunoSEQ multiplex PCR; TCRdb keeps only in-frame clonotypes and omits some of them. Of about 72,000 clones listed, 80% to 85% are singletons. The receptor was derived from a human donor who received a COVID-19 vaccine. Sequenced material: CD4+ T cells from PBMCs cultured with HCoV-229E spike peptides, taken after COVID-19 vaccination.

DNA for the CDR3: TGTGCCAGCAGCCCACGAGTGGACAATACAGAGACCCAGTACTTC. Translating it yields CASSPRVDNTETQYF. The chain uses TRBV3-1 (or the pseudogene TRBV3-2) and TRBJ2-5, with a weak D call TRBD1 (5 bases). This CDR3 has 15 residues. Germline CDR1 LGHDT, CDR2 YNNKEL (reference sequence). The V gene lost 4 bases and the J gene lost 4 bases, with 16 bases spanning the gap.